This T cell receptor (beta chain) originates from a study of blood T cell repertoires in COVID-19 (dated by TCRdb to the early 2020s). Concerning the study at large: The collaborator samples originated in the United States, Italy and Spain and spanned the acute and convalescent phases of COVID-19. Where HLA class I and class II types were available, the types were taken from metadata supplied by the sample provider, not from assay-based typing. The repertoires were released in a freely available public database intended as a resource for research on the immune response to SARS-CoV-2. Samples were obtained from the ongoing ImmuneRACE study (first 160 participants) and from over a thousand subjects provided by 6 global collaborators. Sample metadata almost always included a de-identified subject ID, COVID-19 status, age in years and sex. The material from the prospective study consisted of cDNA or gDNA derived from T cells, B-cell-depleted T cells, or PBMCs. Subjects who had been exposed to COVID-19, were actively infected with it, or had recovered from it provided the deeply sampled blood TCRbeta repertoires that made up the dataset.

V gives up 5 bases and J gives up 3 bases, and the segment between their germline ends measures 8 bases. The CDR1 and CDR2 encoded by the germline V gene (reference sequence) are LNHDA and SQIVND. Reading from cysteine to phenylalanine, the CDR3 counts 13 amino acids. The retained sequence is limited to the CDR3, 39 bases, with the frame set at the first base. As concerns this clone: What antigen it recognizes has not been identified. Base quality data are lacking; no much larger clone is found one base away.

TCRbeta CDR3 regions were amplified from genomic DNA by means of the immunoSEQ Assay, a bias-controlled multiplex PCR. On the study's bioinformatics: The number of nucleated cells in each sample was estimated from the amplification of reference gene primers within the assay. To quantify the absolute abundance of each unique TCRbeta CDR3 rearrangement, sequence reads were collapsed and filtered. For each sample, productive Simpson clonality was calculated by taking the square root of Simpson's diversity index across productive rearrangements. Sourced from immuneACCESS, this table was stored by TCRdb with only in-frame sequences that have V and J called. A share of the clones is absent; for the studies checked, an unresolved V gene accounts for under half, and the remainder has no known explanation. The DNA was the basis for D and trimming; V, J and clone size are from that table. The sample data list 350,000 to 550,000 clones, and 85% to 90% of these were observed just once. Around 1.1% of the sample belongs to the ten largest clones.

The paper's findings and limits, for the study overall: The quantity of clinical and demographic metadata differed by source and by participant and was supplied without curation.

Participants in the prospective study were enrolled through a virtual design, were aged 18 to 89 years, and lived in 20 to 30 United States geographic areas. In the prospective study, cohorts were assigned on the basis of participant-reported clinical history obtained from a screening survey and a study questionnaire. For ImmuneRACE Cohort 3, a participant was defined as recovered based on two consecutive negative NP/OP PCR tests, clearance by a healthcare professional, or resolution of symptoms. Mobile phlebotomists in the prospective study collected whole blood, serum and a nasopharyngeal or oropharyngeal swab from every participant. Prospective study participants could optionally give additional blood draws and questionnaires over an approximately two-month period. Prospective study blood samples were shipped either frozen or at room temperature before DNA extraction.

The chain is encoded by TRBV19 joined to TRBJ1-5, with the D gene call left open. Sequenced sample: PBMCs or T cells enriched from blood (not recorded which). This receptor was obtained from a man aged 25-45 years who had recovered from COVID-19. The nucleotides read TGTGCCAGTAGTCGGGGAAACAATCAGCCCCAGCATTTT. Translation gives CASSRGNNQPQHF.